A single sample gave rise to the 30 T cell receptor beta chains below, sequenced in a study of CD8+CD57+ T cells in acquired aplastic anemia (dated by TCRdb to between 2018 and 2020). The sample was run on an Illumina HiSeq 2000. Genomic DNA served as template for TCR beta VDJ combination and CDR3 sequence profiling. TCRdb reworked the public reads: Q25 trimming with fastp, MiXCR clone assembly, productive beta chains retained. Identical CDR3 proteins give one entry, which carries the most common genes and DNA. The sample has 150,000 to 200,000 distinct CDR3 sequences on record, over 60% of them singletons. The top ten clonotypes cover around 46% of the sample. What was sequenced was sorted CD4+, CD8+, or CD8+CD57+ T cells (not recorded which) from PBMCs. These receptors all come from a human donor with severe aplastic anemia or a healthy control (not recorded which).

As DNA, the CDR3 is TGTGCCAGCAGCTCCCCTGGACAGGGAAATTCACCCCTCCACTTT. Encoded protein: CASSSPGQGNSPLHF. J is TRBJ1-6 and V is TRBV7-9; 8 positions agree with TRBD1. There are 15 residues in the CDR3. The germline V gene encodes CDR1 SEHNR and CDR2 FQNEAQ (reference sequence). V lost 4 bases and J lost 7; bases outside the gene matches: 6.

This clonotype was counted ten times or more. The CDR3 reads CAISESAAYFYGYTF. The CDR3 coding sequence is TGTGCCATCAGTGAGTCGGCAGCTTACTTCTATGGCTACACCTTC. The rearrangement joins TRBV10-3 to TRBJ1-2; D not resolved. V shed 0 bases and J shed 4 bases, with 12 bases lying between them. The germline V gene has CDR1 ENHRY and CDR2 SYGVKD. The CDR3 has 15 residues.

This clonotype showed up just once. The J gene is TRBJ1-3, the V gene TRBV25-1, with D perhaps TRBD1 (5 bases). V lost 2 bases to trimming and J lost 2 bases, with 10 bases between them. CDR3 length: 15 amino acids. CDR1 is MGHDK and CDR2 is SYGVNS in the germline V gene. As DNA, the CDR3 is TGTGCCAGCAGTGAACAGGGTTTTACTGGAAACACCATATATTTT. Translated: CASSEQGFTGNTIYF.

Only one count was recorded for this clonotype. J is TRBJ1-1 and V is TRBV2, with a weak D call TRBD1 (5 bases). V lost 4 bases and J lost 0, with 12 bases in between. The CDR3 sequence is 15 residues long. Germline CDR1 reads SNHLY; CDR2 reads FYNNEI. DNA of the CDR3: TGTGCCAGCAGTGCGGGGCAACTCATGAACACTGAAGCTTTCTTT. It specifies CASSAGQLMNTEAFF.

This chain connects TRBV7-9 to TRBJ1-5; 9 nucleotides align to TRBD1. This CDR3 spans 19 amino acids. The junction had 11 bases not matched to a gene; V was cut back by 0 bases and J by 2 bases. Per the germline V gene, CDR1 is SEHNR and CDR2 is FQNEAQ (reference sequence). This chain's CDR3 is CASSLASGTGFRGNQPQHF. The DNA of the CDR3 is TGTGCCAGCAGCTTAGCGTCCGGGACAGGGTTTCGGGGCAATCAGCCCCAGCATTTT.

This clonotype has more than one count but fewer than ten. This chain joins TRBV10-3 and TRBJ1-2; a weak D match, TRBD1 (5 bases). The length of the CDR3 is 14 residues. CDR1 is ENHRY, CDR2 SYGVKD, per germline. V was clipped by 4 bases and J by 2 bases, with 11 bases between them. The CDR3 sequence: CAISVEGMNYGYTF. The CDR3 DNA follows: TGTGCCATCAGTGTCGAGGGGATGAACTATGGCTACACCTTC.

The V and J genes are TRBV7-9 and TRBJ2-5, with D uncertain. The CDR3 is made up of 15 amino acids. Germline CDR1 SEHNR, CDR2 FQNEAQ (reference sequence). V was cut by 5 bases and J by 0 bases, with 13 bases left in between. CDR3 sequence (DNA): TGTGCCAGCAGCCCCTCGCTTGGGTACCAAGAGACCCAGTACTTC. Translation: CASSPSLGYQETQYF.

The gene calls are TRBV7-9 and TRBJ1-2; weak D call: TRBD1 (5 bases). CDR1 is SEHNR, CDR2 FQNEAQ, per germline (reference sequence). The CDR3 runs 15 residues. Trimming removed 1 base from V and 5 bases from J, with 14 bases in between. The CDR3 reads CASSLGGTTGYGYTF. The CDR3 DNA is TGTGCCAGCAGCTTAGGGGGCACGACCGGGTATGGCTACACCTTC.

This chain joins TRBV12-3 or TRBV12-4 and TRBJ1-1, with TRBD1 matching over 7 bases. This CDR3 comprises 13 residues. J was trimmed by 8 bases and V by 6 bases; bases with no gene match: 9. The CDR3 DNA reads as TGTGCCAGCAGACCCACCCGGACAGGAGAAGCTTTCTTT. Its translation: CASRPTRTGEAFF.

This clonotype was picked up one time. This rearrangement joins TRBV12-5 to TRBJ2-7; tentative D call: TRBD2 (7 bases). This CDR3 is built from 14 residues. Germline V gives CDR1 LGHNT, CDR2 FRNRAP. In DNA, the CDR3 is TGTGCCAGCAGTTCTGGGGGGGGCCAACACGAGCAGTACTTC. It encodes CASSSGGGQHEQYF.

This chain connects TRBV20-1 to TRBJ1-4; TRBD1 matches at 8 bases. CDR3 length: 15 amino acids. Unmatched junction bases numbered 7, after V lost 5 bases and J lost 2 bases. Per germline, CDR1 DFQATT and CDR2 SNEGSKA (reference sequence). The CDR3 loop reads CSASQGDGTNEKLFF. The CDR3, as DNA: TGCAGTGCTTCACAGGGGGACGGGACTAATGAAAAACTGTTTTTT.

V is TRBV5-4 and J is TRBJ2-7; 9 bases fit TRBD2. The CDR3 is 15 amino acids. Germline lookup yields CDR1 SGHNT and CDR2 YYREEE (reference sequence). The ends lost 4 bases at V and 2 bases at J; junction bases unmatched: 7. The CDR3 is CASSPLAGSTYEQYF. As DNA, the CDR3 is TGTGCCAGCAGCCCTCTAGCGGGATCTACCTACGAGCAGTACTTC.

The chain employs TRBV7-9 and TRBJ2-7; D tentatively fits TRBD1 or TRBD2 (5 bases each). From germline, CDR1 is SEHNR and CDR2 FQNEAQ (reference sequence). The CDR3 length is 13 residues. V lost 4 bases, J lost 6 bases, and 13 bases lay in between. CDR3 region: CASSSSGTGEQYF. Here the CDR3 DNA reads TGTGCCAGCAGCTCGAGCGGAACAGGCGAGCAGTACTTC.

The chain links TRBV2 to TRBJ2-5, with TRBD2 as a possible D gene (6 bases). The DNA end favors TRBJ2-1, so the J call may be wrong. Germline values: CDR1 SNHLY, CDR2 FYNNEI. The CDR3 is 15 residues long. The CDR3 DNA is TGTGCCAGCAGTGGCGGGACCCACCAGTACAATGAGCAGTTCTTC. It is translated as CASSGGTHQYNEQFF.

The rearrangement joins TRBV19 to TRBJ2-3; 11 nucleotides align to TRBD1. V lost 7 bases to trimming and J lost 5 bases; unmatched junction nucleotides: 5. This CDR3 contains 14 residues. Per the germline V gene, CDR1 is LNHDA and CDR2 is SQIVND (reference sequence). CDR3: CASMRTGGIDTQYF. The CDR3 coding sequence is TGTGCCAGTATGAGGACAGGGGGCATAGATACGCAGTATTTT.

This chain links TRBV20-1 with TRBJ2-5, with TRBD2 identical over 7 bases. The germline CDR1 and CDR2 sequences are DFQATT and SNEGSKA (reference sequence). The CDR3 runs to 14 residues. J gave up 2 bases and V 0 bases, and 3 bases lay outside the gene matches. The CDR3, as DNA: TGCAGTGCTAGAGAGTCCGGGAGGCAAGAGACCCAGTACTTC. Amino acid sequence: CSARESGRQETQYF.

This clonotype was seen only once. Since no conserved phenylalanine or tryptophan closes the CDR3, a read error is the likely cause. The DNA is left out, because the CDR3 cannot be placed on it with certainty; the CDR3 is given as TCRdb lists it. The chain links TRBV9 to TRBJ1-3. The CDR3 has 10 amino acids, counting both end residues. The germline V gene encodes CDR1 SGDLS and CDR2 YYNGEE. The CDR3 region is CASSVGSANT.

This chain joins TRBV11-2 and TRBJ2-7; 9 nucleotides align to TRBD1. From germline, CDR1 is SGHAT and CDR2 FQNNGV. The CDR3 totals 17 residues. J lost 5 bases, V lost 7 bases, and 18 bases had no gene match. This CDR3 is CASKGADRGVSFHEQYF. The CDR3 bases are TGTGCCAGCAAAGGCGCGGACAGGGGCGTCTCCTTCCACGAGCAGTACTTC.

V is TRBV7-9 and J is TRBJ2-3; 9 nucleotides align to TRBD1. V trimming: 4 bases; J trimming: 4 bases; junction bases outside the gene matches: 0. The germline V gene has CDR1 SEHNR and CDR2 FQNEAQ (reference sequence). The CDR3 loop spans 13 amino acids. CDR3: CASSWDRADTQYF. Written as DNA, the CDR3 is TGTGCCAGCAGCTGGGACAGGGCAGATACGCAGTATTTT.

This clonotype occurred many times. The chain combines TRBV20-1 with TRBJ2-5; 7 bases match TRBD2. V lost 4 bases and J lost 5; bases outside the gene matches: 16. Germline lookup yields CDR1 DFQATT and CDR2 SNEGSKA (reference sequence). The CDR3 covers 16 residues. DNA of the CDR3: TGCAGTGCTACCGGGGGGACTGACGAGAACCCGGAGACCCAGTACTTC. Its protein product is CSATGGTDENPETQYF.

V usage is TRBV2 and J usage is TRBJ1-2, with TRBD1 matching over 7 bases. This CDR3 region has 14 residues. V dropped 0 bases and J dropped 2; count of bases not matched to a gene: 0. The germline gives CDR1 SNHLY, CDR2 FYNNEI. CDR3 sequence reads: CASSEATGNYGYTF. The CDR3 DNA reads as TGTGCCAGCAGTGAAGCGACAGGGAACTATGGCTACACCTTC. Using reference TRBV2 and TRBJ1-2 for the parts outside the CDR3, the full variable domain is EPEVTQTPSHQVTQMGQEVILRCVPISNHLYFYWYRQILGQKVEFLVSFYNNEISEKSEIFDDQFSVERPDGSNFTLKIRSTKLEDSAMYFCASSEATGNYGYTFGSGTRLTVV.

This clonotype was seen just once. The CDR3 region is CASSPWKQGDGYTF. The CDR3 DNA follows: TGTGCCAGCAGCCCCTGGAAACAGGGGGATGGCTACACCTTC. The chain couples TRBV25-1 to TRBJ1-2; 8 positions match TRBD1. Germline values: CDR1 MGHDK, CDR2 SYGVNS. After removal of 6 bases from V and 6 bases from J, the junction contained 9 bases not matched to a gene. This CDR3 comprises 14 residues.

J is TRBJ2-1 and V is TRBV19; 8 nucleotides align to TRBD2. Germline CDR1 LNHDA, CDR2 SQIVND (reference sequence). The CDR3 sequence is 16 residues long. V was pared by 7 bases and J by 6 bases, with 14 bases of the junction left unmatched. In DNA, the CDR3 is TGTGCCAGTACCAACCCCTCAAGTAGCGGGGCCAATGAGCAGTTCTTC. It encodes CASTNPSSSGANEQFF.

In regard to this clonotype: One junction end disagrees with the germline gene, perhaps due to a read error. The rearrangement uses TRBV7-3 and TRBJ1-2; 7 positions agree with TRBD1. This CDR3 is built from 14 residues. Germline V gives CDR1 SGHTA, CDR2 FQGTGA. In DNA, the CDR3 is TGTGCCAGCAGTCCTAGTGAGGGGGCGGGTGGCTACGCCTTC. This sequence encodes CASSPSEGAGGYAF.

This sequence joins TRBV7-9 and TRBJ2-7; TRBD1 matches at 7 bases. From germline, CDR1 is SEHNR and CDR2 FQNEAQ (reference sequence). V was clipped by 4 bases and J by 5 bases; unmatched bases: 8. The CDR3 has 14 amino acids. The CDR3 is CASSSYRGVNEQYF. The CDR3 nucleotides are TGTGCCAGCAGCTCCTACAGGGGAGTAAACGAGCAGTACTTC.

For the CDR3, the DNA is TGCAGTGCTAGGACAGGGACAAATTCACCCCTCCACTTT. It is translated as CSARTGTNSPLHF. The gene calls are TRBV20-1 and TRBJ1-6; 7 bases are a match to TRBD1. CDR3 length: 13 amino acids. The ends lost 3 bases at V and 7 bases at J; junction bases unmatched: 3. Germline lookup yields CDR1 DFQATT and CDR2 SNEGSKA (reference sequence).

This clonotype has just a few counts. The genes are TRBV25-1 and TRBJ2-1; TRBD2 aligns across 16 bases. After removal of 5 bases from V and 0 bases from J, the junction contained 13 bases not matched to a gene. The CDR3 consists of 21 residues. CDR1 is MGHDK, CDR2 SYGVNS, per germline. CDR3 residues: CASSTHPGTSGRAGSYNEQFF. The CDR3 nucleotides are TGTGCCAGCAGTACCCACCCAGGGACTAGCGGGAGGGCCGGCTCCTACAATGAGCAGTTCTTC.

V gene TRBV9 combines with J gene TRBJ2-2; D uncertain. V was shortened by 3 bases and J by 6 bases, with 9 bases between the two germline ends. The CDR3 length is 13 residues. Germline CDR1 is SGDLS and CDR2 is YYNGEE. The CDR3 sequence: CASSDRGAGELFF. CDR3 nucleotide sequence: TGTGCCAGCAGCGATCGAGGCGCCGGGGAGCTGTTTTTT.

This clonotype was seen more than once but under ten times. This chain links TRBV9 with TRBJ1-2; the match to TRBD1 covers 11 bases. This CDR3 comprises 15 residues. CDR1 and CDR2 (germline): SGDLS, YYNGEE. The trim removed 3 bases at V and 4 bases at J, leaving 5 bases unmatched. In DNA form, the CDR3 reads TGTGCCAGCAGCGGATGGACAGGGGGCGGCTATGGCTACACCTTC. Protein sequence: CASSGWTGGGYGYTF.

V is TRBV29-1 and J is TRBJ2-7; 10 bases match TRBD2. This CDR3 is 17 amino acids long. Germline lookup yields CDR1 SQVTM and CDR2 ANQGSEA. Losses at the gene ends were 3 bases for V and 2 bases for J; bases not matched to a gene: 13. Written as DNA, the CDR3 is TGCAGCGTTGATGGTCAGGCTAGCGGGGGATCACCCTACGAGCAGTACTTC. Encoded protein: CSVDGQASGGSPYEQYF.